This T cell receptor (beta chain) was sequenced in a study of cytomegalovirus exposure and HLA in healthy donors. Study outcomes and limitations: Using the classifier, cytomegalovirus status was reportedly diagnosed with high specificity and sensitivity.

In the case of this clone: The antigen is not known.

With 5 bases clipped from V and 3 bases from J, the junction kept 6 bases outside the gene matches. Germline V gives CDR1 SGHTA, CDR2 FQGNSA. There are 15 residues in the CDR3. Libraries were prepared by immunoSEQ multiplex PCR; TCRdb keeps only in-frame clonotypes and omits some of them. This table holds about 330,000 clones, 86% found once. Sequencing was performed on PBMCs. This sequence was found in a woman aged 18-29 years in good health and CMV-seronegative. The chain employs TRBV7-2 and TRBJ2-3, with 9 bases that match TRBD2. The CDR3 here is CASSRGLAGTDTQYF. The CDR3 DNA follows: TGTGCCAGCAGCCGGGGACTAGCCGGGACAGATACGCAGTATTTT.